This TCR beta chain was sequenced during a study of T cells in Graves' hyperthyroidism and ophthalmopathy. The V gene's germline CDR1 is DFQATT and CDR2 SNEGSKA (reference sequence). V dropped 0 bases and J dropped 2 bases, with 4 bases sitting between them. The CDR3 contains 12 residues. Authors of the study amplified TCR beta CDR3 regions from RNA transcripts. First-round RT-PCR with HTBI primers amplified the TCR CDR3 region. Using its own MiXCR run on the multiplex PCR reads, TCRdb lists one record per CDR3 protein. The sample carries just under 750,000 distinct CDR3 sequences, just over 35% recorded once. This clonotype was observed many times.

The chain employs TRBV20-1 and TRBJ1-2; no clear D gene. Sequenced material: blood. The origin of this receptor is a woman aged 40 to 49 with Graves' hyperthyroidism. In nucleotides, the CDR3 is TGCAGTGCTAGAGACGTCAACTATGGCTACACCTTC. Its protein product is CSARDVNYGYTF.